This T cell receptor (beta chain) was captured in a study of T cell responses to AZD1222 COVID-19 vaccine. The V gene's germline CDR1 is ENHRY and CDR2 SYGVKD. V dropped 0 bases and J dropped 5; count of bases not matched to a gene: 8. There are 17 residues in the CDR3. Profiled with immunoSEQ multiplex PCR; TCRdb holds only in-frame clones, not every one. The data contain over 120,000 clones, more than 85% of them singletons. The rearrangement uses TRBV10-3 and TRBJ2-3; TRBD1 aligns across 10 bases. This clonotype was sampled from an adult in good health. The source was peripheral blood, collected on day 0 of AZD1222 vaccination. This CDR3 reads CAISESLDRGPGDTQYF. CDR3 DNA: TGTGCCATCAGTGAGTCGTTAGACAGGGGGCCGGGAGATACGCAGTATTTT.